The 22 T cell receptor beta chains below were found in one sample sequenced in a study of blood T cell repertoires in COVID-19. Generated by immunoSEQ multiplex PCR, the TCRdb table keeps only in-frame clones and is missing some. The data contain about 220,000 clones, 70% to 90% of them singletons. Sequencing input: peripheral blood. These receptors originate from a woman aged 65 to 85 with COVID-19, enrolled during active disease.

This chain links TRBV18 with TRBJ1-1; D might be TRBD1 (6 bases). CDR1 KGHSH and CDR2 LQKENI come from the germline V gene. V lost 3 bases, J lost 3 bases, and 11 bases lay in between. The CDR3 has 14 amino acids. The CDR3 loop reads CASSPEDSHTEAFF. CDR3 nucleotide sequence: TGTGCCAGCTCACCGGAGGACAGCCACACTGAAGCTTTCTTT.

J is TRBJ2-3 and V is TRBV5-6; 7 bases agree with TRBD2. CDR1 SGHDT and CDR2 YYEEEE come from the germline V gene. The J segment lost 2 bases and the V segment lost 4 bases, leaving 10 bases of the junction unmatched. CDR3 length: 16 amino acids. CDR3 coding DNA: TGTGCCAGCAGCCCGGCCGGGGGGACCCACACAGATACGCAGTATTTT. This encodes CASSPAGGTHTDTQYF.

A single count supports this clone. The chain couples TRBV7-8 to TRBJ1-1; D remains unclear. The length of the CDR3 is 14 residues. V shed 2 bases and J shed 5 bases, with 12 bases lying between them. CDR1 and CDR2 (germline): SGHVS, FQNEAQ. The CDR3 nucleotides are TGTGCCAGCAGCTTACCATGGGGAGATACTGAAGCTTTCTTT. Translated, it gives CASSLPWGDTEAFF.

The V call is TRBV3-1 (or the pseudogene TRBV3-2), the J call TRBJ2-1; perhaps TRBD2 as D (5 bases). V was pared by 0 bases and J by 6 bases, with 15 bases between. Germline V gene sequence: CDR1 LGHDT, CDR2 YNNKEL (reference sequence). The CDR3 loop spans 16 amino acids. CDR3 DNA sequence: TGTGCCAGCAGCCAAGAAGGCGGGCCTAGCCCCAATGAGCAGTTCTTC. Protein sequence: CASSQEGGPSPNEQFF.

The chain carries TRBV6-2 or TRBV6-3 and TRBJ2-1; 9 positions match TRBD2. V was pared by 5 bases and J by 4 bases, with 6 bases of the junction left unmatched. The CDR3 sequence is 15 residues long. The V gene's germline CDR1 is MNHEY and CDR2 SVGEGT. The CDR3: CASSLTSGTYNEQFF. CDR3 bases: TGTGCCAGCAGTCTGACTAGCGGAACTTACAATGAGCAGTTCTTC.

This chain uses TRBV7-2 with TRBJ2-2; the D gene is possibly TRBD1 (5 bases). Trimming took off 1 base at V and 2 bases at J, with 8 bases between the two ends. The CDR3 loop spans 15 amino acids. Per germline, CDR1 SGHTA and CDR2 FQGNSA. Here the CDR3 reads CASSLDRSNTGELFF. The CDR3 DNA reads TGTGCCAGCAGCTTAGACAGGTCCAACACCGGGGAGCTGTTTTTT. Together with reference TRBV7-2 and TRBJ2-2, the CDR3 gives the full variable domain: GAGVSQSPSNKVTEKGKDVELRCDPISGHTALYWYRQSLGQGLEFLIYFQGNSAPDKSGLPSDRFSAERTGGSVSTLTIQRTQQEDSAVYLCASSLDRSNTGELFFGEGSRLTVL.

This clone was observed many times. This chain links TRBV3-1 (or the pseudogene TRBV3-2) with TRBJ1-5; 9 nucleotides match TRBD1. This CDR3 comprises 17 residues. V shed 3 bases and J 0 bases; nucleotides not matched to a gene: 6. Germline CDR1 reads LGHDT; CDR2 reads YNNKEL (reference sequence). CDR3 residues: CASSQAGTGLSNQPQHF. The CDR3 DNA reads TGTGCCAGCAGCCAGGCCGGGACAGGGCTTAGCAATCAGCCCCAGCATTTT.

The rearrangement uses TRBV2 and TRBJ1-6; tentatively, D is TRBD1 (6 bases). The CDR3 length is 16 residues. Per germline, CDR1 SNHLY and CDR2 FYNNEI. Between the trimmed V and J ends, which lost 5 bases and 7 bases, there was a span of 18 bases. In DNA form, the CDR3 reads TGTGCCAGCAGTACCGGGACAAGCGCGACAAATTCACCCCTCCACTTT. Its protein product is CASSTGTSATNSPLHF.

This clone was detected a few times. This chain connects TRBV4-1 to TRBJ1-1; the D gene is possibly TRBD1 (6 bases). V lost 2 bases and J lost 6, with 13 bases in between. CDR1 MGHRA and CDR2 YSYEKL come from the germline V gene. This CDR3 has 14 residues. The CDR3: CASSQRGGSSEAFF. As DNA, the CDR3 is TGCGCCAGCAGCCAACGAGGGGGAAGCTCTGAAGCTTTCTTT.

The rearrangement joins TRBV19 to TRBJ1-1; D ambiguous. The V gene's germline CDR1 is LNHDA and CDR2 SQIVND (reference sequence). The CDR3 extends over 13 amino acids. Trimming shortened V by 0 bases and J by 8 bases, and 10 bases separated the two germline ends. The CDR3: CASSIDTPYEAFF. The CDR3 nucleotides are TGTGCCAGTAGTATAGATACCCCCTACGAAGCTTTCTTT.

The chain links TRBV18 to TRBJ1-2; no reliable D call. Trimming removed 2 bases from V and 8 bases from J, with 9 bases in between. Germline V lookup: CDR1 KGHSH, CDR2 LQKENI. The length of the CDR3 is 12 residues. The CDR3 region has the DNA TGTGCCAGCTCACCATCTGAGAAAGGCTACACCTTC. Protein: CASSPSEKGYTF. The whole variable domain, filled in from reference TRBV18 and TRBJ1-2, reads NAGVMQNPRHLVRRRGQEARLRCSPMKGHSHVYWYRQLPEEGLKFMVYLQKENIIDESGMPKERFSAEFPKEGPSILRIQQVVRGDSAAYFCASSPSEKGYTFGSGTRLTVV.

This rearrangement joins TRBV30 to TRBJ2-1; 10 nucleotides line up with TRBD2. V shed 1 base and J 6 bases; nucleotides not matched to a gene: 6. From germline, CDR1 is GTSNPN and CDR2 SVGIG (reference sequence). This CDR3 spans 15 amino acids. CDR3 region: CAWSGPAGGGNEQFF. The CDR3, as DNA: TGTGCCTGGAGTGGCCCAGCGGGAGGGGGCAATGAGCAGTTCTTC.

This chain uses TRBV4-1 with TRBJ1-2; no reliable D call. Trimming shortened V by 4 bases and J by 4 bases, and 16 bases separated the two germline ends. The CDR3 has 15 residues. Per the germline V gene, CDR1 is MGHRA and CDR2 is YSYEKL. The CDR3, as DNA: TGCGCCAGCAGCCGGGAGGGTCGGCCACCCTATGGCTACACCTTC. It codes for CASSREGRPPYGYTF.

The chain recombines TRBV3-1 (or the pseudogene TRBV3-2) with TRBJ1-5, with D possibly matching TRBD1 (5 bases). The V end was cut by 4 bases, the J end by 4 bases, with 8 bases between. CDR1 and CDR2 (germline): LGHDT, YNNKEL (reference sequence). The length of the CDR3 is 13 residues. Written as DNA, the CDR3 is TGTGCCAGCAGCCGGGAGGGGAATCAGCCCCAGCATTTT. This sequence encodes CASSREGNQPQHF.

The J gene is TRBJ2-6, the V gene TRBV19; possible D gene TRBD1, 6 bases. The CDR3 totals 16 residues. Germline loops: CDR1 LNHDA, CDR2 SQIVND (reference sequence). V was cut by 5 bases and J by 0 bases, with 11 bases left in between. The CDR3 nucleotides are TGTGCCAGTAGTCCAGGGGCAAACTCTGGGGCCAACGTCCTGACTTTC. Encoded protein: CASSPGANSGANVLTF.

This chain links TRBV28 with TRBJ2-1; 7 nucleotides line up with TRBD2. The ends lost 6 bases at V and 10 bases at J; junction bases unmatched: 15. Germline V CDR1 and CDR2: MDHEN, SYDVKM. The CDR3 sequence is 15 residues long. CDR3 DNA sequence: TGTGCCAGCAGCCCCCCGGGCGGGGGACGAGGAGAGCAGTTCTTC. Translation gives CASSPPGGGRGEQFF.

The chain uses TRBV7-2 and TRBJ2-1, with 8 positions matching TRBD2. This CDR3 contains 14 residues. Germline CDR1 SGHTA, CDR2 FQGNSA. J lost 10 bases, V lost 8 bases, and 13 bases had no gene match. The chain's CDR3 is CASAGGLAGGEQFF. CDR3 coding DNA: TGTGCCAGCGCCGGCGGACTAGCTGGTGGGGAGCAGTTCTTC.

The chain carries TRBV2 and TRBJ1-1; no firm D call. CDR1 and CDR2 (germline): SNHLY, FYNNEI. The germline V and J ends were trimmed by 1 base and 10 bases, with 13 bases remaining between them. The CDR3 has 13 amino acids. Here the CDR3 reads CASSEGWVERAFF. In DNA form, the CDR3 reads TGTGCCAGCAGTGAAGGCTGGGTGGAGCGAGCTTTCTTT.

The chain couples TRBV10-3 to TRBJ2-7; TRBD1 is a possible D gene (6 bases). Trimming removed 3 bases at V and 3 bases at J, with 15 bases between. Germline V CDR1 and CDR2: ENHRY, SYGVKD. The CDR3 spans 15 residues. CDR3 nucleotide sequence: TGTGCCATCAGTGAATCCGGGACATCAAGCTACGAGCAGTACTTC. Its protein is CAISESGTSSYEQYF.

The chain employs TRBV10-3 and TRBJ1-2; D possibly corresponds to TRBD1 (5 bases). CDR1 ENHRY and CDR2 SYGVKD come from the germline V gene. This CDR3 has 14 amino acids. V lost 7 bases and J 4 bases, leaving 16 bases between the germline ends. In nucleotides, the CDR3 is TGTGCCATCACCCAGGGTGCGCCGAGCTATGGCTACACCTTC. Translation gives CAITQGAPSYGYTF.

This sequence joins TRBV3-1 (or the pseudogene TRBV3-2) and TRBJ2-7; D possibly corresponds to TRBD1 (7 bases). With 4 bases removed from V and 1 base from J, the gap between germline ends came to 11 bases. The CDR3 is 14 amino acids. Germline V lookup: CDR1 LGHDT, CDR2 YNNKEL (reference sequence). For the CDR3, the DNA is TGTGCCAGCAGCCTCAGGGGGGTTTCCTACGAGCAGTACTTC. Translating it yields CASSLRGVSYEQYF.

The CDR3 is CASKGIQGLGGYTF. CDR3 nucleotides: TGCGCCAGCAAGGGCATACAGGGGCTCGGTGGCTACACCTTC. The chain couples TRBV10-2 to TRBJ1-2; 7 bases align to TRBD1. The V segment lost 7 bases and the J segment 7 bases; nucleotides outside the gene matches: 12. Germline loops: CDR1 WSHSY, CDR2 SAAADI. The CDR3 loop spans 14 amino acids.